The TCR beta chain under discussion was sequenced for a study of breast tumors, draining lymph nodes, adjacent tissues. Overall study findings and caveats: Findings are consistent with lymph node origin and intratumoral expansion of most tumor T cells. Tumor TCR diversity was below lymph nodes but above nontumor tissue.

The ends were cut back, 3 bases at V and 2 bases at J, with 14 bases in the middle. Germline lookup yields CDR1 MNHNY and CDR2 SVGAGI (reference sequence). The CDR3 covers 15 residues. TCRdb re-analysed the multiplex PCR reads in MiXCR, keeping a single row per CDR3 protein. In the table there are over 150,000 distinct CDR3 sequences, around 33% of which are singletons. Samples came from axillary lymph nodes draining the breast cancer. This clonotype showed up many times. Its antigen is not known. The clonotype comes from a female donor with breast cancer. Some clones in this sample may be carry-over from other donors' samples. V usage is TRBV6-6 and J usage is TRBJ2-7; no firm D call. The sample comprised axillary lymph node tissue. CDR3 DNA: TGTGCCAGCAGTTATGAGGCAGTAAAGACCTACGAGCAGTACTTC. It translates to CASSYEAVKTYEQYF.